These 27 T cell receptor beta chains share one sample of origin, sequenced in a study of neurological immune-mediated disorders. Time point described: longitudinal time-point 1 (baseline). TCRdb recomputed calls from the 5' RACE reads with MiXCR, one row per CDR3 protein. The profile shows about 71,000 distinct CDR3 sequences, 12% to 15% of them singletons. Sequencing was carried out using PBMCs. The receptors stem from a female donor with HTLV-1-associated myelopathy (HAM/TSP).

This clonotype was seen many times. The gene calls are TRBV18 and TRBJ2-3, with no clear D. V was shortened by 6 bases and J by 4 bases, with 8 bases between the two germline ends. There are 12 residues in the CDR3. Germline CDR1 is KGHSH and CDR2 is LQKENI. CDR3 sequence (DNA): TGTGCCAGCTCCCCTGCGCCAGATACGCAGTATTTT. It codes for CASSPAPDTQYF.

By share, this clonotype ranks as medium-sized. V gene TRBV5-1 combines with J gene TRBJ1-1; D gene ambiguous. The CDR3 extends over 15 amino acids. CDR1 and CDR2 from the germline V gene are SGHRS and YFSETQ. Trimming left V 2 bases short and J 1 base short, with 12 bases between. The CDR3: CASSFVTAGNTEAFF. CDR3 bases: TGCGCCAGCAGCTTCGTGACCGCAGGGAACACTGAAGCTTTCTTT.

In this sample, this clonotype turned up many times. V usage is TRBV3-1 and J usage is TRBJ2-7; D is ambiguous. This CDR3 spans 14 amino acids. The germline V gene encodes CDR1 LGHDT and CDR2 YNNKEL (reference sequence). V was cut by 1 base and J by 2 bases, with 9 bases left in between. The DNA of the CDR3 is TGTGCCAGCAGCCAAGTGGCCAGCCCCTACGAGCAGTACTTC. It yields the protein CASSQVASPYEQYF.

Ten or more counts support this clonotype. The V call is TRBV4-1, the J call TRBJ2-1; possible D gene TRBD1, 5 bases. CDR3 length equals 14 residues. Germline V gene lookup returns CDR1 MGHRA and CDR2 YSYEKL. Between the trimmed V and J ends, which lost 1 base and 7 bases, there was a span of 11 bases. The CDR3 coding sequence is TGCGCCAGCAGCCAAGTATTGGGGCGAAATGAGCAGTTCTTC. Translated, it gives CASSQVLGRNEQFF.

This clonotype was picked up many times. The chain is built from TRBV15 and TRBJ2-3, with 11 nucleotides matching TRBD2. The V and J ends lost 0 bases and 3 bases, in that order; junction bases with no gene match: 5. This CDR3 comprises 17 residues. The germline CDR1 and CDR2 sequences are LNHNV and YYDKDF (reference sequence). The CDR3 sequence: CATSRELAGAGTDTQYF. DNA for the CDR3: TGTGCCACCAGCAGAGAACTAGCGGGAGCCGGGACAGATACGCAGTATTTT.

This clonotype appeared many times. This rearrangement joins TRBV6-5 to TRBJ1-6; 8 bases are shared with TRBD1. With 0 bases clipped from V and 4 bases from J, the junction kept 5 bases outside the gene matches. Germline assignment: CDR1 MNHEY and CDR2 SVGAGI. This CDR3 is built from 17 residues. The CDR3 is CASSYSMDRVYNSPLHF. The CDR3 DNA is TGTGCCAGCAGTTACTCGATGGACAGGGTATATAATTCACCCCTCCACTTT.

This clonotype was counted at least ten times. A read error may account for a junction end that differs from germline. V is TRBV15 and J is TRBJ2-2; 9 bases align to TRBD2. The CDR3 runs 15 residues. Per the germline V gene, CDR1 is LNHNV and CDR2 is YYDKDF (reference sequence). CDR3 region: CATRSGRGGTGELFF. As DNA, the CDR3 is TGTGCTACCAGGTCTGGGCGGGGGGGGACCGGGGAGCTGTTTTTT.

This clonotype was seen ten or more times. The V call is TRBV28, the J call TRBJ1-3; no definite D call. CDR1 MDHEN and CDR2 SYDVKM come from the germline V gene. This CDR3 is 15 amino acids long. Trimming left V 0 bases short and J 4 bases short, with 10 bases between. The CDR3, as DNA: TGTGCCAGCAGTTTATGGGGGATAACAGGAAACACCATATATTTT. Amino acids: CASSLWGITGNTIYF.

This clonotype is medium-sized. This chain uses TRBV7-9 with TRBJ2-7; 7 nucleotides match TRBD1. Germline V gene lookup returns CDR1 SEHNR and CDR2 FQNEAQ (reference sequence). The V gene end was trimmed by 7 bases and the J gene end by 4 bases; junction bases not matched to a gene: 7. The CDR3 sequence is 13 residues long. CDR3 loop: CASIPDRDYEQYF. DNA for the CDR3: TGTGCCAGCATCCCAGACAGGGATTACGAGCAGTACTTC.

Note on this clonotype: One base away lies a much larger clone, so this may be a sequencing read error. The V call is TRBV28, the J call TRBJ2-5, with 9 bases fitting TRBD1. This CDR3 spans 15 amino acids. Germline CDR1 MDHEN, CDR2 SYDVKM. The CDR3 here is CARSSGTGLRETQYF. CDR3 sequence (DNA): TGTGCCAGAAGTTCCGGGACAGGGTTACGGGAGACCCAGTACTTC.

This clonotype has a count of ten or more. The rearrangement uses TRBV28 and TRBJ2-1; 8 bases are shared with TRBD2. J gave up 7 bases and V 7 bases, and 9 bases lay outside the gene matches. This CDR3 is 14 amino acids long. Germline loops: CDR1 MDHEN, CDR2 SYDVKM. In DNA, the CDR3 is TGTGCCAGCAAAGCCGCCGGGGGGGCAAATGAGCAGTTCTTC. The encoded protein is CASKAAGGANEQFF.

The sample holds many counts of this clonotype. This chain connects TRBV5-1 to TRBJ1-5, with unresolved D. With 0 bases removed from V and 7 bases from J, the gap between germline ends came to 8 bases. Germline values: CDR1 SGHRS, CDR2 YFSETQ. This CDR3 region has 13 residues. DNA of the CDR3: TGCGCCAGCAGCTTGGAGGGCGGCCAGCCCCAGCATTTT. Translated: CASSLEGGQPQHF. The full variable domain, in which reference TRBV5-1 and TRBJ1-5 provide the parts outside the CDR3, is KAGVTQTPRYLIKTRGQQVTLSCSPISGHRSVSWYQQTPGQGLQFLFEYFSETQRNKGNFPGRFSGRQFSNSRSEMNVSTLELGDSALYLCASSLEGGQPQHFGDGTRLSIL.

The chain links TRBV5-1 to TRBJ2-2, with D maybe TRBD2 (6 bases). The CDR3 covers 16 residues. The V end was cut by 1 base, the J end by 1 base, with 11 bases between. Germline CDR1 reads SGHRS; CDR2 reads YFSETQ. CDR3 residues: CASSLSAGRNTGELFF. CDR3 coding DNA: TGCGCCAGCAGCTTGAGCGCGGGGAGGAACACCGGGGAGCTGTTTTTT.

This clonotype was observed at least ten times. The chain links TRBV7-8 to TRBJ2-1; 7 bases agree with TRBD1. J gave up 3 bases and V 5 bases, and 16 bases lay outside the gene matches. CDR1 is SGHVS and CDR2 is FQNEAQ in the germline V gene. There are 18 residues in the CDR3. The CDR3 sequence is CASSPRDTTGTSYNEQFF. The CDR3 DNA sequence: TGTGCCAGCAGCCCCCGGGACACGACAGGGACAAGCTACAATGAGCAGTTCTTC. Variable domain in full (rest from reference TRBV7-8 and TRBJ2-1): GAGVSQSPRYKVAKRGQDVALRCDPISGHVSLFWYQQALGQGPEFLTYFQNEAQLDKSGLPSDRFFAERPEGSVSTLKIQRTQQEDSAVYLCASSPRDTTGTSYNEQFFGPGTRLTVL.

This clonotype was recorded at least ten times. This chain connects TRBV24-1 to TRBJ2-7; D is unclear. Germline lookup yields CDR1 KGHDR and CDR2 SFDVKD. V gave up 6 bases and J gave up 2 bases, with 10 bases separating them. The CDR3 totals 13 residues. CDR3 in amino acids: CATSSAVTYEQYF. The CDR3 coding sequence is TGTGCCACCAGTTCGGCGGTTACCTACGAGCAGTACTTC.

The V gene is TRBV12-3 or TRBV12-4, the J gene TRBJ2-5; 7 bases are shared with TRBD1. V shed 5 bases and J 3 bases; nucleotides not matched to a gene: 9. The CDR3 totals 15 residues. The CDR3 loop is CASSIPGTVKETQYF. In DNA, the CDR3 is TGTGCCAGCAGTATCCCCGGGACAGTCAAAGAGACCCAGTACTTC.

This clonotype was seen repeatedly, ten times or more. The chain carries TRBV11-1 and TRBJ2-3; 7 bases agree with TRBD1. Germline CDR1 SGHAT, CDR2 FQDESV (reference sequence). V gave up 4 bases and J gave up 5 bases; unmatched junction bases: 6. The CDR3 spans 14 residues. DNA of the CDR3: TGTGCCAGCAGCTCTCAGACAGGGTTAGATACGCAGTATTTT. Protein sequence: CASSSQTGLDTQYF.

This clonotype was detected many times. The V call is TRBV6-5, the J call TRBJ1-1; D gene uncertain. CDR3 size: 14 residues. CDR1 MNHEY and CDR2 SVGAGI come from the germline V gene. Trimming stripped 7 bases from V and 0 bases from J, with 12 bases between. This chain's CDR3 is CASKEETLNTEAFF. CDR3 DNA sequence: TGTGCCAGCAAAGAGGAGACACTGAACACTGAAGCTTTCTTT.

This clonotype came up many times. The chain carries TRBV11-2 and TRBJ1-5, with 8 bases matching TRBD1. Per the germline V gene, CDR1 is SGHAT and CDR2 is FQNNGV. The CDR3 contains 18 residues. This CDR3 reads CFTRIKDRDYSRNQPQHF. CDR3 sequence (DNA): TGTTTTACCAGGATAAAGGACAGGGACTACTCGAGGAATCAGCCCCAGCATTTT.

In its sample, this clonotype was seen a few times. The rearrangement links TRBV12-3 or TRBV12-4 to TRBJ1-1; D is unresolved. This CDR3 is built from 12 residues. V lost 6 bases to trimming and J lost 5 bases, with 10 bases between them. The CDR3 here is CASSRERTEAFF. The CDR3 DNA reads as TGTGCCAGCAGCAGAGAGAGGACTGAAGCTTTCTTT.

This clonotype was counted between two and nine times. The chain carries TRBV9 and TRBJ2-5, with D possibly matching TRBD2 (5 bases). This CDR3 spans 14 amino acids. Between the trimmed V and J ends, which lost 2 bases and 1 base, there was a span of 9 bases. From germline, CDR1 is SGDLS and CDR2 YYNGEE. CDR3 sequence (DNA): TGTGCCAGCAGCGTTACCGGGGTCCAAGAGACCCAGTACTTC. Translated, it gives CASSVTGVQETQYF.

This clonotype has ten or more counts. CDR3 coding DNA: TGCGCCAGCAGCCAGTATCAGGGGGCTTCCTACGAGCAGTACTTC. It yields the protein CASSQYQGASYEQYF. V gene TRBV4-1 combines with J gene TRBJ2-7, with 8 bases lining up with TRBD1. V lost 3 bases and J lost 1; bases outside the gene matches: 5. Germline CDR1 and CDR2: MGHRA and YSYEKL. This CDR3 is built from 15 residues.

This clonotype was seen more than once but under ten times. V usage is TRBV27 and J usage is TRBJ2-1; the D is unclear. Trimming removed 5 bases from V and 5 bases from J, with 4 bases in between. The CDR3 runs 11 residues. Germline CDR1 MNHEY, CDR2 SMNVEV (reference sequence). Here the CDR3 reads CASSRNNEQFF. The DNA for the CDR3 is TGTGCCAGCAGTCGTAACAATGAGCAGTTCTTC.

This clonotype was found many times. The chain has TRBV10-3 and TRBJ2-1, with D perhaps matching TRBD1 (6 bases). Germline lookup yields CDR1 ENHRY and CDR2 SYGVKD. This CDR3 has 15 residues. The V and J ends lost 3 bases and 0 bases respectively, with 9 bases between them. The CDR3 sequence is CAISDRGGSYNEQFF. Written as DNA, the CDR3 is TGTGCCATCAGTGACAGGGGTGGCTCCTACAATGAGCAGTTCTTC.

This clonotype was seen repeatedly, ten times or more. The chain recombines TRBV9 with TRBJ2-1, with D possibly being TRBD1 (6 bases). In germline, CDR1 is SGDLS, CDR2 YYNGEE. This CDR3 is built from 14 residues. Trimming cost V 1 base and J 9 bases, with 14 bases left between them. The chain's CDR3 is CASSVTQGRGEQFF. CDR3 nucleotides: TGTGCCAGCAGCGTAACTCAGGGGCGCGGTGAGCAGTTCTTC.

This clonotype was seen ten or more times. The CDR3 DNA is TGCGCCAGCAGCTTGGGTTGGGGCACAGATACGCAGTATTTT. Its translation: CASSLGWGTDTQYF. The rearrangement joins TRBV5-1 to TRBJ2-3; D gene ambiguous. Trimming shortened V by 0 bases and J by 1 base, and 6 bases separated the two germline ends. Germline loops: CDR1 SGHRS, CDR2 YFSETQ. This CDR3 is 14 amino acids long.

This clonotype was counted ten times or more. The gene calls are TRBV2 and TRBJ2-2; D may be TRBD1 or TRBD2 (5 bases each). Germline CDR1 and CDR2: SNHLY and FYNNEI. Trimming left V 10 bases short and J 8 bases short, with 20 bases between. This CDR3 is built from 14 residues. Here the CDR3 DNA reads TGTGCCACCGTACAATCCGGGACCGGTGGGGAGCTGTTTTTT. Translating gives CATVQSGTGGELFF.